Below, 23 T cell receptor beta chains from the same sample are listed, as sequenced in a study of siplizumab effects on memory and regulatory T cells. Using immunoSEQ multiplex PCR, the repertoire was profiled, and TCRdb retains in-frame clones only, with some absent. The table has tens of thousands of clones, around four fifths seen once. The sequenced sample consisted of memory CD4+ T cells sorted from blood. Every receptor here comes from a human donor in good health.

This chain links TRBV6-6 with TRBJ2-1; no firm D call. V lost 7 bases to trimming and J lost 6 bases, with 10 bases between them. Germline V gene data show CDR1 as MNHNY and CDR2 as SVGAGI (reference sequence). The CDR3 loop spans 12 amino acids. The CDR3 sequence is CASMGKSNEQFF. In nucleotides, the CDR3 is TGTGCCAGCATGGGGAAATCCAATGAGCAGTTCTTC.

The rearrangement links TRBV2 to TRBJ1-5; a weak D match, TRBD1 (5 bases). Germline V gene lookup returns CDR1 SNHLY and CDR2 FYNNEI. The CDR3 spans 15 residues. Trimming stripped 7 bases from V and 0 bases from J, with 13 bases between. The CDR3 DNA sequence: TGTGCCAGCATTTCGGACACTCTTAGCAATCAGCCCCAGCATTTT. This translates into CASISDTLSNQPQHF.

The chain employs TRBV4-2 and TRBJ2-1; a weak D match, TRBD1 (6 bases). CDR3 length equals 15 residues. Trimming removed 0 bases from V and 9 bases from J, with 15 bases in between. Germline CDR1 LGHNA, CDR2 YNFKEQ. CDR3 in DNA: TGTGCCAGCAGCCAAGAGAGACAGGACTGGGTTGAGCAGTTCTTC. It encodes CASSQERQDWVEQFF.

For the CDR3, the DNA is TGTGCCAGCAGCACCCGAGAGGGACTAGCGGAAGAGACCCAGTACTTC. Its protein is CASSTREGLAEETQYF. The rearrangement joins TRBV7-8 to TRBJ2-5, with 11 nucleotides matching TRBD2. The V and J ends lost 5 bases and 3 bases, in that order; junction bases with no gene match: 8. Looked up from germline, CDR1 is SGHVS and CDR2 is FQNEAQ. The length of the CDR3 is 16 residues.

The genes are TRBV2 and TRBJ2-1, with 11 bases matching TRBD2. V was clipped by 8 bases and J by 7 bases; unmatched bases: 10. CDR1 and CDR2 from the germline V gene are SNHLY and FYNNEI. This CDR3 is built from 15 residues. The CDR3 loop reads CASGLAGGRENEQFF. In nucleotides, the CDR3 is TGTGCCAGCGGTCTAGCGGGGGGCCGGGAGAATGAGCAGTTCTTC.

This clone turned up a few times. The chain is built from TRBV5-6 and TRBJ2-5; unclear D gene. Germline V CDR1 and CDR2: SGHDT, YYEEEE. V lost 0 bases to trimming and J lost 2 bases, with 8 bases between them. This CDR3 contains 14 residues. The CDR3 here is CASSLVHSQETQYF. DNA of the CDR3: TGTGCCAGCAGCTTGGTACACAGTCAAGAGACCCAGTACTTC.

The chain combines TRBV19 with TRBJ2-6, with D possibly TRBD1 on 6 matching bases. CDR1 LNHDA and CDR2 SQIVND come from the germline V gene (reference sequence). V was trimmed by 6 bases and J by 2 bases, leaving 11 bases between them. There are 15 residues in the CDR3. The CDR3: CASSLKGAGANVLTF. In DNA, the CDR3 is TGTGCCAGTAGCTTGAAGGGGGCTGGGGCCAACGTCCTGACTTTC.

This chain connects TRBV7-3 to TRBJ2-3; D perhaps matches TRBD2 (5 bases). Germline CDR1 reads SGHTA; CDR2 reads FQGTGA. V lost 2 bases to trimming and J lost 6 bases, with 9 bases between them. The CDR3 is 13 residues long. CDR3 sequence (DNA): TGTGCCAGCAGCTTACGGGAATCGGATACGCAGTATTTT. It translates to CASSLRESDTQYF. The full variable domain, with the rest looked up from reference TRBV7-3 and TRBJ2-3, is GAGVSQTPSNKVTEKGKYVELRCDPISGHTALYWYRQSLGQGPEFLIYFQGTGAADDSGLPNDRFFAVRPEGSVSTLKIQRTERGDSAVYLCASSLRESDTQYFGPGTRLTVL.

The chain employs TRBV27 and TRBJ1-4, with 7 bases aligning to TRBD1. V shed 10 bases, J shed 4 bases, and the junction held 9 bases outside the gene matches. The CDR3 loop spans 14 amino acids. CDR1 and CDR2 from the germline V gene are MNHEY and SMNVEV (reference sequence). The CDR3: CATVTGAGNEKLFF. In DNA, the CDR3 is TGTGCCACCGTAACAGGGGCGGGTAATGAAAAACTGTTTTTT.

The chain combines TRBV7-2 with TRBJ1-3; possibly TRBD1 for D (5 bases). The germline V and J ends were trimmed by 2 bases and 0 bases, with 17 bases remaining between them. CDR1 and CDR2 (germline): SGHTA, FQGNSA. The CDR3 runs 18 residues. The chain's CDR3 is CASSLSFTRVLSGNTIYF. The DNA for the CDR3 is TGTGCCAGCAGCTTATCCTTTACCAGGGTCCTCTCTGGAAACACCATATATTTT. Full variable domain (rest looked up from reference TRBV7-2 and TRBJ1-3): GAGVSQSPSNKVTEKGKDVELRCDPISGHTALYWYRQSLGQGLEFLIYFQGNSAPDKSGLPSDRFSAERTGGSVSTLTIQRTQQEDSAVYLCASSLSFTRVLSGNTIYFGEGSWLTVV.

The CDR3 bases are TGTGCCAGTAGTCACGACAGCCTCAATCAGCCCCAGCATTTT. As protein: CASSHDSLNQPQHF. This sequence joins TRBV19 and TRBJ1-5, with D maybe TRBD1 (5 bases). V was clipped by 5 bases and J by 3 bases, with 11 bases between them. The CDR3 runs 14 residues. CDR1 LNHDA and CDR2 SQIVND come from the germline V gene (reference sequence). The full variable domain, rest sourced from reference TRBV19 and TRBJ1-5, is DGGITQSPKYLFRKEGQNVTLSCEQNLNHDAMYWYRQDPGQGLRLIYYSQIVNDFQKGDIAEGYSVSREKKESFPLTVTSAQKNPTAFYLCASSHDSLNQPQHFGDGTRLSIL.

J is TRBJ1-1 and V is TRBV7-2, with unresolved D. V was trimmed by 0 bases and J by 0 bases, leaving 14 bases between them. This CDR3 has 17 residues. CDR1 and CDR2 (germline): SGHTA, FQGNSA. For the CDR3, the DNA is TGTGCCAGCAGCTTAGCTCCCGGGAAGCTCATGAACACTGAAGCTTTCTTT. It encodes CASSLAPGKLMNTEAFF.

The chain is built from TRBV2 and TRBJ1-5, with TRBD1 as a possible D gene (5 bases). V was trimmed by 9 bases and J by 2 bases, leaving 17 bases between them. Germline V lookup: CDR1 SNHLY, CDR2 FYNNEI. This CDR3 region has 15 residues. This CDR3 is CASHGGLFGNQPQHF. CDR3 bases: TGTGCCAGTCATGGGGGATTATTTGGCAATCAGCCCCAGCATTTT.

V usage is TRBV10-3 and J usage is TRBJ1-2; 7 bases fit TRBD1. Germline lookup yields CDR1 ENHRY and CDR2 SYGVKD. The CDR3 contains 12 residues. After removal of 3 bases from V and 6 bases from J, the junction contained 1 base not matched to a gene. CDR3 nucleotide sequence: TGTGCCATCAGTGAAGGGACAGATGGCTACACCTTC. It encodes CAISEGTDGYTF.

V is TRBV18 and J is TRBJ2-5; 10 bases are a match to TRBD2. Looked up from germline, CDR1 is KGHSH and CDR2 is LQKENI. The CDR3 extends over 15 amino acids. V lost 3 bases and J lost 2; bases outside the gene matches: 3. CDR3: CASSPLAGAQETQYF. CDR3 DNA: TGTGCCAGCTCACCCCTAGCGGGGGCACAAGAGACCCAGTACTTC. The full variable domain, rest sourced from reference TRBV18 and TRBJ2-5, is NAGVMQNPRHLVRRRGQEARLRCSPMKGHSHVYWYRQLPEEGLKFMVYLQKENIIDESGMPKERFSAEFPKEGPSILRIQQVVRGDSAAYFCASSPLAGAQETQYFGPGTRLLVL.

This chain joins TRBV4-1 and TRBJ2-3; D perhaps matches TRBD1 (6 bases). This CDR3 spans 15 amino acids. Trimming removed 4 bases from V and 6 bases from J, with 17 bases in between. Germline CDR1 reads MGHRA; CDR2 reads YSYEKL. The CDR3 loop is CASSPEGDPRDTQYF. CDR3 coding DNA: TGCGCCAGCAGCCCAGAGGGGGACCCTAGGGATACGCAGTATTTT.

This sequence joins TRBV4-1 and TRBJ1-1; 12 nucleotides line up with TRBD1. Germline V gene lookup returns CDR1 MGHRA and CDR2 YSYEKL. V trimming: 6 bases; J trimming: 2 bases; junction bases outside the gene matches: 13. CDR3 length equals 18 residues. CDR3 in amino acids: CASSQPWGQGAGNTEAFF. DNA for the CDR3: TGCGCCAGCAGTCAACCCTGGGGACAGGGGGCAGGTAACACTGAAGCTTTCTTT.

This clone showed up just once. This sequence joins TRBV5-6 and TRBJ1-3; D not resolved. The CDR3 is 16 residues long. CDR1 is SGHDT, CDR2 YYEEEE, per germline. Trimming shortened V by 4 bases and J by 7 bases, and 21 bases separated the two germline ends. The CDR3: CASSRRPSGSMNTIYF. The CDR3 bases are TGTGCCAGCAGCAGACGACCTTCGGGGTCCATGAACACCATATATTTT.

The V gene is TRBV18, the J gene TRBJ1-2; D is unclear. V dropped 2 bases and J dropped 0 bases, with 10 bases sitting between them. Per the germline V gene, CDR1 is KGHSH and CDR2 is LQKENI. The CDR3 runs to 15 residues. The CDR3: CASSPKEGSNYGYTF. As DNA, the CDR3 is TGTGCCAGCTCACCAAAGGAGGGATCTAACTATGGCTACACCTTC. Full variable domain (outside the CDR3, taken from reference TRBV18 and TRBJ1-2): NAGVMQNPRHLVRRRGQEARLRCSPMKGHSHVYWYRQLPEEGLKFMVYLQKENIIDESGMPKERFSAEFPKEGPSILRIQQVVRGDSAAYFCASSPKEGSNYGYTFGSGTRLTVV.

The chain is built from TRBV21-1 and TRBJ1-2. TRBV21-1 corresponds to a pseudogene. The CDR3 sequence is 12 residues long. CDR3 sequence (DNA): TGTGCCAGCAGCAAGAGGACTGATGGCTACACCTTC. It yields the protein CASSKRTDGYTF.

The chain carries TRBV7-9 and TRBJ2-5; D is uncertain. The CDR3 is 15 amino acids. The germline CDR1 and CDR2 sequences are SEHNR and FQNEAQ (reference sequence). The V and J ends lost 3 bases and 5 bases respectively, with 16 bases between them. For the CDR3, the DNA is TGTGCCAGCAGCTTGGGCAGCGCTGCGCGGGAGACCCAGTACTTC. It translates to CASSLGSAARETQYF.

The V and J genes are TRBV30 and TRBJ1-3, with 7 bases matching TRBD1. The CDR3 loop spans 15 amino acids. CDR1 is GTSNPN, CDR2 SVGIG, per germline (reference sequence). With V trimmed by 1 base and J by 0 bases, 3 bases remained unmatched. The CDR3 sequence is CAWSAGTVSGNTIYF. For the CDR3, the DNA is TGTGCCTGGAGTGCCGGGACAGTCTCTGGAAACACCATATATTTT.

This clone was recorded once. The V call is TRBV7-8, the J call TRBJ1-4, with TRBD1 identical over 11 bases. This CDR3 region has 15 residues. CDR1 is SGHVS and CDR2 is FQNEAQ in the germline V gene. Trimming at V came to 5 bases and at J to 7 bases, leaving 6 bases not matched to a gene. CDR3 nucleotides: TGTGCCAGCAGCACCGGGACAGGGGGTGGTGAAAAACTGTTTTTT. This codes for CASSTGTGGGEKLFF.